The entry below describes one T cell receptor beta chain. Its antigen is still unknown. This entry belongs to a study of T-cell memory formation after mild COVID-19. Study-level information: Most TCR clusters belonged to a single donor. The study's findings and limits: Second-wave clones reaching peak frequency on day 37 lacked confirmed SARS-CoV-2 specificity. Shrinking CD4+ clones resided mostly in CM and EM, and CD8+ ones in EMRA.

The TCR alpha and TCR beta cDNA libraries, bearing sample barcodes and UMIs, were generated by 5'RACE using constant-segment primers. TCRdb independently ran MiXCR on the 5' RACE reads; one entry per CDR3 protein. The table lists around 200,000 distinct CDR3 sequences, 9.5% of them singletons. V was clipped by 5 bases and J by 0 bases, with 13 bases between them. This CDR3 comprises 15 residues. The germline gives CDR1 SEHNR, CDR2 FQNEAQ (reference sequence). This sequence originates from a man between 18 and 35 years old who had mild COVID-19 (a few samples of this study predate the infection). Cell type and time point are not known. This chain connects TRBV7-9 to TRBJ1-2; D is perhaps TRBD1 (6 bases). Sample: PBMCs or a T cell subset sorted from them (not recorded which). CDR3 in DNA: TGTGCCAGCAGCCCATATAGGACAGCTAACTATGGCTACACCTTC. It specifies CASSPYRTANYGYTF.